A single sample gave rise to the 13 T cell receptor beta chains below, sequenced in a study of blood T cell repertoires in COVID-19. Using immunoSEQ multiplex PCR, the repertoire was profiled, and TCRdb retains in-frame clones only, with some absent. The sample consists of roughly 400,000 clones, around 91% of them appearing once. Sequences were obtained from PBMCs or T cells enriched from blood (not recorded which). The receptors here all came from a man aged 18 to 29 who had recovered from COVID-19.

The gene calls are TRBV10-3 and TRBJ1-4, with 10 bases matching TRBD1. J lost 8 bases, V lost 2 bases, and 5 bases had no gene match. Germline CDR1 reads ENHRY; CDR2 reads SYGVKD. The CDR3 loop spans 15 amino acids. CDR3 loop: CAISEPGTGAEKLFF. Written as DNA, the CDR3 is TGTGCCATCAGTGAGCCCGGGACAGGGGCAGAAAAACTGTTTTTT.

This clone came up a few times. CDR3 protein: CAILDRSGRNTIYF. CDR3 DNA sequence: TGTGCCATCCTAGACAGGAGTGGAAGAAACACCATATATTTT. The chain employs TRBV10-3 and TRBJ1-3; D possibly corresponds to TRBD1 (6 bases). CDR1 ENHRY and CDR2 SYGVKD come from the germline V gene. V shed 8 bases and J shed 5 bases, with 16 bases lying between them. The CDR3 covers 14 residues.

DNA for the CDR3: TGTGCCAGTAGTATAAGTTTCGAGACTCACAAGGAGGGGAATGGCTACACCTTC. As protein: CASSISFETHKEGNGYTF. The chain recombines TRBV19 with TRBJ1-2; D perhaps matches TRBD1 (5 bases). Germline V CDR1 and CDR2: LNHDA, SQIVND (reference sequence). V lost 2 bases and J 6 bases, leaving 25 bases between the germline ends. The CDR3 extends over 18 amino acids.

The chain combines TRBV27 with TRBJ1-1; D is unresolved. CDR1 is MNHEY and CDR2 is SMNVEV in the germline V gene (reference sequence). The CDR3 runs 20 residues. V was trimmed by 5 bases and J by 0 bases, leaving 28 bases between them. CDR3 protein: CASSPRVLGLMAPVNTEAFF. CDR3 coding DNA: TGTGCCAGCAGTCCCCGGGTCCTAGGCCTGATGGCGCCGGTGAACACTGAAGCTTTCTTT.

V is TRBV14 and J is TRBJ1-1; D perhaps matches TRBD1 (5 bases). The CDR3 is 15 amino acids. Germline V gene sequence: CDR1 SGHDN, CDR2 FVKESK. V dropped 1 base and J dropped 0 bases, with 9 bases sitting between them. The CDR3 DNA follows: TGTGCCAGCAGCCAAGTTACAGGCATGAACACTGAAGCTTTCTTT. This translates into CASSQVTGMNTEAFF. The full variable domain, with the rest looked up from reference TRBV14 and TRBJ1-1, is EAGVTQFPSHSVIEKGQTVTLRCDPISGHDNLYWYRRVMGKEIKFLLHFVKESKQDESGMPNNRFLAERTGGTYSTLKVQPAELEDSGVYFCASSQVTGMNTEAFFGQGTRLTVV.

The chain has TRBV3-1 (or the pseudogene TRBV3-2) and TRBJ1-4; D is unresolved. Germline V gene sequence: CDR1 LGHDT, CDR2 YNNKEL (reference sequence). The CDR3 spans 15 residues. V lost 6 bases, J lost 0 bases, and 11 bases lay in between. In DNA form, the CDR3 reads TGTGCCAGCAGGCCAGGATCTGCAACTAATGAAAAACTGTTTTTT. It is translated as CASRPGSATNEKLFF.

V gene TRBV19 combines with J gene TRBJ1-1; 8 bases map to TRBD1. Trimming took 4 bases from V and 0 from J; bases not matched to a gene: 7. Germline V gene sequence: CDR1 LNHDA, CDR2 SQIVND (reference sequence). This CDR3 contains 16 residues. CDR3 amino acids: CASSTLGQGMNTEAFF. The CDR3 coding sequence is TGTGCCAGTAGTACCCTAGGACAGGGCATGAACACTGAAGCTTTCTTT.

This chain connects TRBV12-5 to TRBJ1-2, with a tentative D call TRBD1 (6 bases). The V end was cut by 6 bases, the J end by 0 bases, with 17 bases between. CDR1 is LGHNT and CDR2 is FRNRAP in the germline V gene. The CDR3 spans 16 residues. CDR3 in amino acids: CASGPSPRGTNYGYTF. For the CDR3, the DNA is TGTGCTAGTGGCCCATCGCCCAGGGGAACTAACTATGGCTACACCTTC.

The chain combines TRBV30 with TRBJ1-1; D may be TRBD1 (6 bases). Trimming shortened V by 1 base and J by 5 bases, and 14 bases separated the two germline ends. CDR1 is GTSNPN, CDR2 SVGIG, per germline (reference sequence). This CDR3 contains 14 residues. The CDR3 sequence is CAWSAHRAGTEAFF. The CDR3, as DNA: TGTGCCTGGAGTGCCCACAGGGCCGGGACTGAAGCTTTCTTT.

The sample holds one count of this clone. This chain links TRBV3-1 (or the pseudogene TRBV3-2) with TRBJ1-1; 10 nucleotides align to TRBD1. CDR3 length: 19 residues. Looked up from germline, CDR1 is LGHDT and CDR2 is YNNKEL (reference sequence). V trimming: 1 base; J trimming: 4 bases; junction bases outside the gene matches: 15. CDR3 region: CASSQGLNDRGRGGTEAFF. In DNA, the CDR3 is TGTGCCAGCAGCCAAGGACTAAATGACAGGGGGCGTGGGGGCACTGAAGCTTTCTTT.

The genes are TRBV18 and TRBJ1-4; 7 bases match TRBD1. Germline assignment: CDR1 KGHSH and CDR2 LQKENI. CDR3 length: 15 amino acids. V was clipped by 4 bases and J by 2 bases; unmatched bases: 4. The CDR3 DNA follows: TGTGCCAGCTCACGGGACAGCCTGACTAATGAAAAACTGTTTTTT. Translation gives CASSRDSLTNEKLFF.

J is TRBJ2-1 and V is TRBV10-2, with 14 bases matching TRBD2. The CDR3 is 14 residues long. Trimming cost V 6 bases and J 12 bases; bases outside gene matches: 7. Germline lookup yields CDR1 WSHSY and CDR2 SAAADI. CDR3: CASSGTSGSVGQFF. In DNA form, the CDR3 reads TGCGCCAGCAGCGGGACTAGCGGGAGCGTTGGGCAGTTCTTC.

In DNA form, the CDR3 reads TGTGCCAGCAGCTACCGGGCCACCGAGGGCTCACCCCTCCACTTT. Amino acids: CASSYRATEGSPLHF. The chain recombines TRBV9 with TRBJ1-6, with D unclear. The CDR3 sequence is 15 residues long. Germline CDR1 reads SGDLS; CDR2 reads YYNGEE. Between the trimmed V and J ends, which lost 4 bases and 10 bases, there was a span of 18 bases.